A selection of T cell receptor beta chains follows, all from one sample in a study of blood T cell repertoires in COVID-19. Using immunoSEQ multiplex PCR, the repertoire was profiled, and TCRdb retains in-frame clones only, with some absent. The table lists around 78,000 clones, over 70% of them singletons, with roughly 6.2% in the top ten. The sequencing input was peripheral blood. The receptor set was obtained from a man aged 50 to 60 with active COVID-19. CDR3s include the opening cysteine and the closing phenylalanine or tryptophan. D genes are given only for firm matches. The size field is filled for only some rows; it gives once, few, many or a size class.

>TRBD2|TRBV9|once|TRBJ2-7
TGTGCCAGCAGCGTAGCCAGCGGGAGAGCCTACGAGCAGTACTTC
CASSVASGRAYEQYF
>TRBD2|TRBV4-1|-|TRBJ2-1
TGCGCCAGCAGCCAAAGAACTAGCGGGAGCTCCTACAATGAGCAGTTCTTC
CASSQRTSGSSYNEQFF
>-|TRBV5-1|many|TRBJ1-4
TGCGCCAGCAGCCCAGGGCAGGGAGGTGAAAAACTGTTTTTT
CASSPGQGGEKLFF
>-|TRBV30|few|TRBJ1-6
TGTGCCTGGAGCGACAGGTTTTGGAATTCACCCCTCCACTTT
CAWSDRFWNSPLHF
>-|TRBV28|once|TRBJ2-1
TGTGCCAGCAGTTTAATCGAGAGCTCCTACAATGAGCAGTTCTTC
CASSLIESSYNEQFF
>-|TRBV2|-|TRBJ2-3
TGTGCCAGCAGTGACGGACGCGGGACTAGCACAGATACGCAGTATTTT
CASSDGRGTSTDTQYF
>TRBD1|TRBV5-6|-|TRBJ2-7
TGTGCCAGCAGCTCCCAGACAGGGGCGGGAGAGCAGTACTTC
CASSSQTGAGEQYF
>-|TRBV10-2|-|TRBJ2-6
TGCGCCAGCCAGGGGATCCCTGGGGCCAACGTCCTGACTTTC
CASQGIPGANVLTF
>-|TRBV3-1/TRBV3-2|-|TRBJ1-6
TGTGCCAGCAGCCCCCAGGGTTTTAATTCACCCCTCCACTTT
CASSPQGFNSPLHF
>TRBD2|TRBV4-1|once|TRBJ2-1
TGCGCCAGCAGCCAAGATCGAGGTAGCGGGAGGGCCGCATTCTACAATGAGCAGTTCTTC
CASSQDRGSGRAAFYNEQFF
>TRBD1|TRBV28|-|TRBJ2-1
TGTGCCAGCAGTCCCACATACCGGGACAGCAACAATGAGCAGTTCTTC
CASSPTYRDSNNEQFF
>TRBD2|TRBV7-2|-|TRBJ2-7
TGTGCCAGCAGCTCTTTAATAGCGGGAGATTACGAGCAGTACTTC
CASSSLIAGDYEQYF
>TRBD2|TRBV30|-|TRBJ2-1
TGTGCCTGGAGTCTACTAGCGGGAGGAGTCAATGAGCAGTTCTTC
CAWSLLAGGVNEQFF
>TRBD1|TRBV28|-|TRBJ2-6
TGTGCCACCCTCCCTCTGGCAGGGGGCGCGAATGGGGCCAACGTCCTGACTTTC
CATLPLAGGANGANVLTF
>TRBD1|TRBV27|-|TRBJ1-1
TGTGCCAGCAGTGCACGGACAGGGAGGGGGGCCACTGAAGCTTTCTTT
CASSARTGRGATEAFF
>-|TRBV6-5|few|TRBJ2-5
TGTGCCAGCAGTTACGAACAGTCCATTCAGGAGACCCAGTACTTC
CASSYEQSIQETQYF
>TRBD2|TRBV7-8|-|TRBJ2-5
TGTGCCAGCGGCGGGGGGCCTGAAGAGACCCAGTACTTC
CASGGGPEETQYF
>-|TRBV7-2|-|TRBJ2-3
TGTGCCAGCAGCTTATCCCTCAGGGGTACCCCCACAGATACGCAGTATTTT
CASSLSLRGTPTDTQYF
>TRBD1|TRBV6-5|once|TRBJ1-1
TGTGCCAGCAGCAAACGGACAGGACAAAACACTGAAGCTTTCTTT
CASSKRTGQNTEAFF
>-|TRBV27|once|TRBJ1-6
TGTGCCACGAGGGTTGGCAATTCACCCCTCCACTTT
CATRVGNSPLHF
>TRBD1|TRBV6-5|-|TRBJ2-7
TGTGCCAGCAGTACACCGGGACAGGGTCACGAGCAGTACTTC
CASSTPGQGHEQYF
>-|TRBV7-2|-|TRBJ2-3
TGTGCCAGCAGCTCCTACACAGATACGCAGTATTTT
CASSSYTDTQYF
>TRBD2|TRBV7-2|-|TRBJ2-3
TGTGCCAGCAGCTTCCCCGGGACTAGCGGGGGAACAGATACGCAGTATTTT
CASSFPGTSGGTDTQYF
>TRBD1|TRBV28|-|TRBJ1-2
TGTGCCAGCAGTTCGACAGGGCGCACAGGTGGCTACACCTTC
CASSSTGRTGGYTF
>TRBD1|TRBV28|-|TRBJ1-2
TGTGCCAGCGTTAACGGACAGGGACCTAATAACTATGGCTACACCTTC
CASVNGQGPNNYGYTF
>TRBD2|TRBV5-4|-|TRBJ2-7
TGTGCCAGCAGCCTGCGGGAGGTTCTTGGTGAGCAGTACTTC
CASSLREVLGEQYF
>TRBD2|TRBV6-4|-|TRBJ2-1
TGTGCCAGCAGTGGCCTAGGGACTAGCGGGGGGAGCTCCTACAATGAGCAGTTCTTC
CASSGLGTSGGSSYNEQFF
>TRBD1|TRBV5-1|-|TRBJ2-3
TGCGCCAGCAGCTTATCCGGGACAGGTGGAGATACGCAGTATTTT
CASSLSGTGGDTQYF
>-|TRBV6-5|-|TRBJ1-1
TGTGCCAGCAGGAACCGGGGGGCGTTCACTGAAGCTTTCTTT
CASRNRGAFTEAFF
>TRBD1|TRBV5-1|-|TRBJ1-2
TGCGCCAGCAGCCCACTTGAACAGGGGAACTATGGCTACACCTTC
CASSPLEQGNYGYTF
>TRBD2|TRBV6-4|-|TRBJ2-3
TGTGCCAGCAGTGAGTCAGCGGGAGATGGGACAGATACGCAGTATTTT
CASSESAGDGTDTQYF
>-|TRBV5-6|-|TRBJ1-5
TGTGCCAGCAGCTTGGCCAACGAGCGTTATAGCAATCAGCCCCAGCATTTT
CASSLANERYSNQPQHF
>-|TRBV9|-|TRBJ2-3
TGTGCCAGCAGCGCCGGGGACTTCACAGATACGCAGTATTTT
CASSAGDFTDTQYF
>TRBD1|TRBV4-1|-|TRBJ2-7
TGCGCCAGCAGCCAAATAGCCGGGACAGCTGTCTCCTACGAGCAGTACTTC
CASSQIAGTAVSYEQYF
>-|TRBV6-5|-|TRBJ1-3
TGTGCCAGCAGTTACTCCCCAGGGGGAAACACCATATATTTT
CASSYSPGGNTIYF
>TRBD2|TRBV2|-|TRBJ2-1
TGTGCCAGCAGTGAAGTGCCTAGCGGGGGCTCATACAATGAGCAGTTCTTC
CASSEVPSGGSYNEQFF
>-|TRBV11-2|-|TRBJ2-5
TGTGCCAGCAGCTTATTCGGTGACAGGTTCGTGACCCAGTACTTC
CASSLFGDRFVTQYF